This T cell receptor beta chain was identified during a study of prognosis after radiotherapy for stage I lung cancer. The TCR beta CDR3 region was amplified from genomic DNA, with two rounds of multiplex PCR being used for the amplification. The authors ran first-round PCR with primers specific to each TRBV and TRBJ gene. TCRdb reprocessed the multiplex PCR reads with MiXCR, giving one entry per CDR3 protein. The data contain approximately 41,000 distinct CDR3 sequences, less than 25% of them singletons. There are many counts of this clonotype. The CDR3 sequence is 17 residues long. V lost 3 bases, J lost 0 bases, and 4 bases stayed unmatched. Germline loops: CDR1 KGHSH, CDR2 LQKENI.

The starting material was PBMCs, obtained before or after stereotactic body radiation therapy (not recorded which). This receptor was identified in a donor aged 50 or older with non-small cell lung cancer. The chain employs TRBV18 and TRBJ2-2, with TRBD1 matching over 10 bases. The CDR3 loop reads CASSPPDRGANTGELFF. Written as DNA, the CDR3 is TGTGCCAGCTCACCTCCGGACAGGGGGGCGAACACCGGGGAGCTGTTTTTT.